The source of this T cell receptor (beta chain) is a study of blood T cell repertoires in COVID-19. Looking at the study overall: The samples span acute and convalescent COVID-19 from the United States, Italy and Spain. Sources were T cells, B-cell-depleted T cells, or PBMCs; the material itself was cDNA or gDNA.

Assay used: immunoSEQ multiplex PCR; TCRdb lists only in-frame clones, some missing. Of about 420,000 clones detected, 85% to 90% appear once; the ten largest clones hold 0.75% to 0.85%. The V segment lost 4 bases and the J segment 5 bases; nucleotides outside the gene matches: 6. Per the germline V gene, CDR1 is SGHRS and CDR2 is YFSETQ. This CDR3 has 15 amino acids. This clonotype was sampled from a young man with COVID-19, enrolled during active disease. The source material was peripheral blood. This chain joins TRBV5-1 and TRBJ1-2; TRBD1 agrees at 12 bases. CDR3 sequence reads: CASSPGQGAQYGYTF. Written as DNA, the CDR3 is TGCGCCAGCAGCCCGGGACAGGGGGCTCAATATGGCTACACCTTC.